This entry lists 23 T cell receptor beta chains sequenced from one sample in a study of blood T cells in healthy people across ages. A sample-barcoded 5' primer and a J-beta primer mix were used in a second PCR of about 7 to 12 cycles. TCRdb re-called the 5' RACE reads through MiXCR, storing one row per CDR3 protein. The table lists around 940,000 distinct CDR3 sequences, 51% of them singletons. Source material: blood. These receptor sequences come from a woman in her sixties or seventies in good health.

V is TRBV12-3 or TRBV12-4 and J is TRBJ2-1, with D possibly TRBD1 on 6 matching bases. Between the trimmed V and J ends, which lost 6 bases and 10 bases, there was a span of 19 bases. There are 14 residues in the CDR3. DNA of the CDR3: TGTGCCAGCAGCCAGCGGCCGCGACAGGAAGAGCAGTTCTTC. It is translated as CASSQRPRQEEQFF.

The chain is built from TRBV2 and TRBJ1-4; 10 bases align to TRBD1. This CDR3 is built from 17 residues. V was pared by 5 bases and J by 3 bases, with 9 bases of the junction left unmatched. CDR1 SNHLY and CDR2 FYNNEI come from the germline V gene. CDR3 region: CASSWDRGPSANEKLFF. CDR3 nucleotide sequence: TGTGCCAGCAGTTGGGACAGGGGTCCGTCCGCTAATGAAAAACTGTTTTTT. The whole variable domain, filled in from reference TRBV2 and TRBJ1-4, reads EPEVTQTPSHQVTQMGQEVILRCVPISNHLYFYWYRQILGQKVEFLVSFYNNEISEKSEIFDDQFSVERPDGSNFTLKIRSTKLEDSAMYFCASSWDRGPSANEKLFFGSGTQLSVL.

Of note for this clonotype: One junction end does not reproduce the germline sequence, and a read error may be involved. The chain is built from TRBV7-8 and TRBJ2-7; D may be TRBD1 (6 bases). This CDR3 region has 15 residues. The V gene's germline CDR1 is SGHVS and CDR2 FQNEAQ. The CDR3 reads CASSLEAGASYGQYF. The DNA of the CDR3 is TGTGCCAGCAGCTTAGAGGCAGGGGCCTCCTACGGGCAGTACTTC.

DNA of the CDR3: TGCAGCGTCGCCTCTCCCGACAGGGGATTCGGGGAGCTGTTTTTT. Translated: CSVASPDRGFGELFF. J is TRBJ2-2 and V is TRBV29-1, with 8 nucleotides matching TRBD1. This CDR3 is 15 amino acids long. Per the germline V gene, CDR1 is SQVTM and CDR2 is ANQGSEA. V was pared by 6 bases and J by 7 bases, with 13 bases of the junction left unmatched.

The chain combines TRBV28 with TRBJ2-5; D perhaps matches TRBD1 (5 bases). Matching the DNA end better, TRBJ2-7 makes the J call doubtful. Germline V gives CDR1 MDHEN, CDR2 SYDVKM. This CDR3 is built from 14 residues. CDR3 coding DNA: TGTGCCAGCAGTTTACAGGGAAGGCCAGACGAGCAGTACTTC. Its translation: CASSLQGRPDEQYF.

The chain employs TRBV28 and TRBJ2-7; 7 bases match TRBD2. This CDR3 has 14 residues. Losses at the gene ends were 8 bases for V and 2 bases for J; bases not matched to a gene: 9. Germline values: CDR1 MDHEN, CDR2 SYDVKM. CDR3 loop: CASVLGLPPYEQYF. The CDR3 DNA reads TGTGCCAGCGTTCTGGGACTACCGCCCTACGAGCAGTACTTC. Variable domain in full (rest from reference TRBV28 and TRBJ2-7): DVKVTQSSRYLVKRTGEKVFLECVQDMDHENMFWYRQDPGLGLRLIYFSYDVKMKEKGDIPEGYSVSREKKERFSLILESASTNQTSMYLCASVLGLPPYEQYFGPGTRLTVT.

The gene calls are TRBV12-3 or TRBV12-4 and TRBJ2-7, with 10 bases lining up with TRBD2. The CDR3 loop spans 15 amino acids. After removal of 11 bases from V and 10 bases from J, the junction contained 20 bases not matched to a gene. This CDR3 is CAPGMASGSYPPQYF. The CDR3 nucleotides are TGTGCCCCCGGGATGGCTAGCGGGAGCTACCCCCCCCAGTACTTC.

This sequence joins TRBV24-1 and TRBJ2-1; D may correspond to TRBD1 or TRBD2 (5 bases each). CDR3 size: 15 residues. The V end was cut by 4 bases, the J end by 2 bases, with 11 bases between. CDR1 is KGHDR, CDR2 SFDVKD, per germline. CDR3 in amino acids: CATSDPRDPYNEQFF. In nucleotides, the CDR3 is TGTGCCACCAGTGACCCCCGGGACCCCTACAATGAGCAGTTCTTC.

A remark on this clonotype: A read error may produce the germline difference seen at one junction end. This chain joins TRBV7-3 and TRBJ2-5, with a weak D call TRBD2 (5 bases). The germline V gene has CDR1 SGHTA and CDR2 FQGTGA. CDR3 size: 15 residues. The chain's CDR3 is CASSLLGADQETQYF. In DNA, the CDR3 is TGTGCCAGTAGCTTATTGGGAGCGGACCAAGAGACCCAGTACTTC.

The chain uses TRBV12-3 or TRBV12-4 and TRBJ2-1; tentative D call: TRBD2 (6 bases). The CDR3 consists of 15 residues. V dropped 3 bases and J dropped 8 bases, with 17 bases sitting between them. The CDR3 spells CASSFGGIIFDEQFF. The CDR3 DNA reads TGTGCCAGCAGTTTCGGCGGGATAATTTTCGATGAGCAGTTCTTC.

This clonotype appeared a single time. The chain has TRBV20-1 and TRBJ1-5, with a possible D match to TRBD1 (5 bases). Trimming removed 4 bases at V and 4 bases at J, with 17 bases between. Germline V CDR1 and CDR2: DFQATT, SNEGSKA (reference sequence). The CDR3 is 15 residues long. CDR3 sequence: CSAIKGFSGNQPQHF. CDR3 nucleotide sequence: TGCAGTGCTATCAAGGGTTTTTCAGGGAATCAGCCCCAGCATTTT.

V and J are TRBV20-1 and TRBJ2-1; 14 bases are a match to TRBD2. The germline CDR1 and CDR2 sequences are DFQATT and SNEGSKA (reference sequence). V lost 0 bases and J lost 2; bases outside the gene matches: 9. The CDR3 is 19 amino acids. As DNA, the CDR3 is TGCAGTGCTAGAGATACGGAGGGACTAGCGGGAGTAACCTACAATGAGCAGTTCTTC. Protein product: CSARDTEGLAGVTYNEQFF.

The CDR3 DNA reads as TGTGCCAGCGAGGGGGGCACCACAGATACGCAGTATTTT. It is translated as CASEGGTTDTQYF. The genes are TRBV28 and TRBJ2-3; D may match TRBD1 or TRBD2 (6 bases each). Per the germline V gene, CDR1 is MDHEN and CDR2 is SYDVKM. Trimming stripped 8 bases from V and 2 bases from J, with 11 bases between. The length of the CDR3 is 13 residues. The variable domain in full, with the rest retrieved from reference TRBV28 and TRBJ2-3, is DVKVTQSSRYLVKRTGEKVFLECVQDMDHENMFWYRQDPGLGLRLIYFSYDVKMKEKGDIPEGYSVSREKKERFSLILESASTNQTSMYLCASEGGTTDTQYFGPGTRLTVL.

This chain links TRBV7-8 with TRBJ2-7; 10 nucleotides agree with TRBD2. The CDR3 extends over 15 amino acids. Unmatched junction bases numbered 13, after V lost 4 bases and J lost 10 bases. Germline V gives CDR1 SGHVS, CDR2 FQNEAQ. CDR3 sequence: CASSSSGRVQESQYF. CDR3 sequence (DNA): TGTGCCAGCAGCTCTAGCGGGAGAGTACAAGAGAGCCAGTACTTC.

In nucleotides, the CDR3 is TGTGCCAGCAGGGTGATCTCGTATGGCTACACCTTC. It translates to CASRVISYGYTF. This chain uses TRBV28 with TRBJ1-2, with D uncertain. V was clipped by 6 bases and J by 5 bases, with 10 bases between them. CDR3 length: 12 amino acids. The germline gives CDR1 MDHEN, CDR2 SYDVKM.

This chain's CDR3 is CASGLVTSGKYEQFF. DNA of the CDR3: TGTGCTAGTGGTTTGGTGACTAGCGGGAAGTATGAGCAGTTCTTC. The chain recombines TRBV12-5 with TRBJ2-1; 11 nucleotides align to TRBD2. CDR1 and CDR2 from the germline V gene are LGHNT and FRNRAP. CDR3 length: 15 amino acids. V was pared by 0 bases and J by 8 bases, with 3 bases of the junction left unmatched.

V and J are TRBV20-1 and TRBJ2-4, with 11 positions matching TRBD2. With the DNA end fitting TRBJ2-7 better, the J assignment may be wrong. This CDR3 region has 11 residues. Germline V gene data show CDR1 as DFQATT and CDR2 as SNEGSKA (reference sequence). The CDR3 DNA is TGCAGTGTGGGACTAGCGGTCGAGCAGTACTTC. Its translation is CSVGLAVEQYF.

The V gene is TRBV5-1, the J gene TRBJ2-7; no clear D. This CDR3 is 13 amino acids long. Germline V lookup: CDR1 SGHRS, CDR2 YFSETQ. V was pared by 1 base and J by 7 bases, with 12 bases between. CDR3 DNA sequence: TGCGCCAGCAGCTTGAGAATGTACAATGAGCAGTACTTC. Translating it yields CASSLRMYNEQYF.

A word on this clonotype: The CDR3 end shows no conserved phenylalanine or tryptophan, and so a read error is likely. The J gene is TRBJ2-1, the V gene TRBV25-1; D unresolved. The CDR3 sequence is 11 residues long. Germline CDR1 MGHDK, CDR2 SYGVNS. Trimming pared 4 bases from V and 7 bases from J, leaving 5 bases between. The CDR3 loop is CASSVGNEQFV. In nucleotides, the CDR3 is TGTGCCAGCAGTGTGGGAAATGAGCAGTTCGTC.

This clonotype was counted a few times. V is TRBV20-1 and J is TRBJ1-2; 8 positions agree with TRBD1. CDR3 length: 13 residues. The V gene end was trimmed by 6 bases and the J gene end by 5 bases; junction bases not matched to a gene: 8. CDR1 and CDR2 (germline): DFQATT, SNEGSKA (reference sequence). The CDR3 nucleotides read TGCAGTGCCTCGGGACAGGCGGATTATGGCTACACCTTC. Amino acids: CSASGQADYGYTF.

The chain is built from TRBV6-5 and TRBJ2-7; unclear D gene. The CDR3 totals 15 residues. Trimming took off 0 bases at V and 7 bases at J, with 16 bases between the two ends. Germline-derived CDR1 and CDR2 are MNHEY and SVGAGI. The CDR3 spells CASSYSARTRWEQYF. The CDR3 nucleotides are TGTGCCAGCAGTTACTCGGCGCGAACCCGTTGGGAGCAGTACTTC.

This clonotype was counted a few times. V gene TRBV27 combines with J gene TRBJ2-7; D unresolved. Germline-derived CDR1 and CDR2 are MNHEY and SMNVEV (reference sequence). V lost 3 bases and J 6 bases, leaving 9 bases between the germline ends. This CDR3 comprises 12 residues. CDR3 residues: CASSLISLEQYF. CDR3 in DNA: TGTGCCAGCAGTTTGATATCCCTCGAGCAGTACTTC.

The V gene is TRBV20-1, the J gene TRBJ2-4; no firm D call. This CDR3 region has 13 residues. V lost 7 bases and J 0 bases, leaving 10 bases between the germline ends. Per germline, CDR1 DFQATT and CDR2 SNEGSKA (reference sequence). CDR3 in DNA: TGCAGTGTAATACAAGTAGCCAAAAACATTCAGTACTTC. Its translation: CSVIQVAKNIQYF.